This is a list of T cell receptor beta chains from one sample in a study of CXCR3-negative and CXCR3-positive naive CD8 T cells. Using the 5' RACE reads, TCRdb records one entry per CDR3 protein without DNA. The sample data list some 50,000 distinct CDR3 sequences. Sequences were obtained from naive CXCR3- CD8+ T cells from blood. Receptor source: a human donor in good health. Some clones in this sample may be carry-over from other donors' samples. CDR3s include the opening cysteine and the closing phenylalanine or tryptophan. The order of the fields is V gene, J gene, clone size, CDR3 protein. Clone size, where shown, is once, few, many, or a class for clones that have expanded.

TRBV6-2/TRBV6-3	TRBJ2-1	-	CASSYGIGQGAHVTGQFF
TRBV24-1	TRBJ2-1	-	CATSDLGTSLPNEQFF
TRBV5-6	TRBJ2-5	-	CASSLVAGFQETQYF
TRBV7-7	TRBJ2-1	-	CASSLAPSGGINEQFF
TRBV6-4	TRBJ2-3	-	CASSETGVTDTQYF
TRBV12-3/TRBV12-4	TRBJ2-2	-	CASSFDTGELFF
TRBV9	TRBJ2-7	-	CASSPRQGKESYEQYF
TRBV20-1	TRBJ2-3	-	CSAGEGDTQYF
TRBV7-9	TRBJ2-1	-	CASSGGSNEQFF
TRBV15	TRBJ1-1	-	CATRGHRDAFF
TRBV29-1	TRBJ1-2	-	CSALRQGALGYTF
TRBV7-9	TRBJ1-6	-	CASSVAGTGPNSPLHF
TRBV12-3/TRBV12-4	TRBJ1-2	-	CASSFSSHYGYTF
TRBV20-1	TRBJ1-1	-	CSARTPGQNTEAFF
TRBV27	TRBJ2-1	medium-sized	CASSLIVGDSYNEQFF
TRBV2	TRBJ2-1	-	CASSKNPGGSYNEQFF
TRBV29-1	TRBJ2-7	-	CSARTGTSYEQYF
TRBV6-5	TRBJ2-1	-	CASSYLGTSGPYNEQFF
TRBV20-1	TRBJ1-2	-	CSARTPENYGYTF
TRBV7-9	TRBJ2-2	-	CASSSDRSTGELFF
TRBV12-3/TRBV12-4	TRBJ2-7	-	CASRDRDSYEQYF
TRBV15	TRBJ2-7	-	CATSAGTSGIYEQYF
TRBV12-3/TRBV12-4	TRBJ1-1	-	CASSFPQGRNTEAFF
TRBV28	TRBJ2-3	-	CASRMPVTDTQYF
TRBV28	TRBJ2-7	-	CASSFRDRGGEQYF
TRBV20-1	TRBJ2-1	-	CSARDAASGGIEQFF
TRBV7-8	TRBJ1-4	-	CASSPPDRDREKLFF
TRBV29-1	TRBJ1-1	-	CSVLGHRENTEAFF
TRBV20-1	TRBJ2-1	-	CSARGSAWELAGYGNEQFF
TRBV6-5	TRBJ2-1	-	CASSPQVGERGNEQFF
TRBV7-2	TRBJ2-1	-	CASSPRGGGSYNEQFF
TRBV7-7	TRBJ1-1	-	CASSTRYGTEAFF
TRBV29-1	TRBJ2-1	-	CSGVRHNEQFF
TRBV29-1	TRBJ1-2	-	CSAERTGNYGYTF
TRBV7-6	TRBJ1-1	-	CASSHLGMNTEAFF
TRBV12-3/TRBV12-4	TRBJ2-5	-	CASSRQTGRETQYF
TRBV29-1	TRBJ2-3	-	CSAAGYATDTQYF
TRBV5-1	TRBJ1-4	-	CASSPNRGDRENEKLFF
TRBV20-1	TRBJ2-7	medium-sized	CSARNQRVRASVGYEQYF
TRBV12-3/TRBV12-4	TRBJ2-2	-	CASSLGGTSVYTGELFF
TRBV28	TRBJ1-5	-	CASSFGRAYQPQHF
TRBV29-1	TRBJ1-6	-	CSAQVGSENSPLHF
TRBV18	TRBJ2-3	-	CASSPEVSTDTQYF
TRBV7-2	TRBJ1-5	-	CASSLGAGFGYSNQPQHF
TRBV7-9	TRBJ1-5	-	CASSDAGTSNQPQHF
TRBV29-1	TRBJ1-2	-	CSAQGVYGYTF